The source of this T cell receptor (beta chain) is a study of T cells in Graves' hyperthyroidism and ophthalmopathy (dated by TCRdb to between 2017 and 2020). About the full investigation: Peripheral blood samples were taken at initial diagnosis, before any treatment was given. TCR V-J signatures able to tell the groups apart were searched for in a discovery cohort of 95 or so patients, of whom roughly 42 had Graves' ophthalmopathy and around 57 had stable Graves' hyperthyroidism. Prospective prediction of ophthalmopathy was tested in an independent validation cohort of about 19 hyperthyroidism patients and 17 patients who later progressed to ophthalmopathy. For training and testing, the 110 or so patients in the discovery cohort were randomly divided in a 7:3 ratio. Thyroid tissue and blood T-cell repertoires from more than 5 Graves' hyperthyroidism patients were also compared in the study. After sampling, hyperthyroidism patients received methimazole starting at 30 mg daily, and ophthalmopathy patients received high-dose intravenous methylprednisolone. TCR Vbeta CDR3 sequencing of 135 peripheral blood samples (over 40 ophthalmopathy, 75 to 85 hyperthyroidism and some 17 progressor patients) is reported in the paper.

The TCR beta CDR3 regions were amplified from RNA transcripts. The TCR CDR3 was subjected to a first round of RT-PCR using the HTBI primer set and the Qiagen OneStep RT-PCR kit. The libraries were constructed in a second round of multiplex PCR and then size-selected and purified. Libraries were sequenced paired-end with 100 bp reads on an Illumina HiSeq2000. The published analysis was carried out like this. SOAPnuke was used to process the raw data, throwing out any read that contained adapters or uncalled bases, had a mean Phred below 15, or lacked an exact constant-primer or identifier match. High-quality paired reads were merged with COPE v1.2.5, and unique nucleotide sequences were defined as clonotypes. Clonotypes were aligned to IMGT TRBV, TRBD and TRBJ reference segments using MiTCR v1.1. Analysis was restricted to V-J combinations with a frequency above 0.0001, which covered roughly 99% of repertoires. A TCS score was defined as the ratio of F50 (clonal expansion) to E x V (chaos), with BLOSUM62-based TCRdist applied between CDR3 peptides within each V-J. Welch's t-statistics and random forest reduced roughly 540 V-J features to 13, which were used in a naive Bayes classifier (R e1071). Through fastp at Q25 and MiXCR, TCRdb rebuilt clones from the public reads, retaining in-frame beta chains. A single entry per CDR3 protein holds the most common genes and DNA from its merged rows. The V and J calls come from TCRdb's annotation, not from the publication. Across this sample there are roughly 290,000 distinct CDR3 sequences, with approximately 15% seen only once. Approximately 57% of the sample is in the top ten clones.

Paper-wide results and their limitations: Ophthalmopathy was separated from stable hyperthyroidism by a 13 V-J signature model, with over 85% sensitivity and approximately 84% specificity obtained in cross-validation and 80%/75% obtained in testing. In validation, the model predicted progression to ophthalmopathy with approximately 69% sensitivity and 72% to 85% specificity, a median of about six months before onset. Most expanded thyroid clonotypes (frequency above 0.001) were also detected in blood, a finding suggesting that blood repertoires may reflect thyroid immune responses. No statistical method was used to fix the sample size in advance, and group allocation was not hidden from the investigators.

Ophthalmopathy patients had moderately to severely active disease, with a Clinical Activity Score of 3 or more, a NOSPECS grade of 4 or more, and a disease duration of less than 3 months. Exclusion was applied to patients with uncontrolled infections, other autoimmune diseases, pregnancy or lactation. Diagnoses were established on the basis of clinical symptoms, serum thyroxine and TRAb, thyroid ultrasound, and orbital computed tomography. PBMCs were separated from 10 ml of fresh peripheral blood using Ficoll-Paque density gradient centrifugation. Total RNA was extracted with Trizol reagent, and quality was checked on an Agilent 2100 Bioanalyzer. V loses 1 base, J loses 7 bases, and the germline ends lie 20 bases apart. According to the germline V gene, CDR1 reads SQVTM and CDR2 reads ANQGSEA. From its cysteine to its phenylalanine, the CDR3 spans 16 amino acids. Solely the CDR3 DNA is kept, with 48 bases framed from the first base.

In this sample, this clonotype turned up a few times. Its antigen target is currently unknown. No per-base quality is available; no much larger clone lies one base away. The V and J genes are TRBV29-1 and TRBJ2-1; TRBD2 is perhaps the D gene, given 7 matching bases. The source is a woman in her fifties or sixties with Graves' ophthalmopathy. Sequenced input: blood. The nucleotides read TGCAGCGTTGAAGGCGGAAGGGGGGGGATTAGGAATGAGCAGTTCTTC. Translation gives CSVEGGRGGIRNEQFF.